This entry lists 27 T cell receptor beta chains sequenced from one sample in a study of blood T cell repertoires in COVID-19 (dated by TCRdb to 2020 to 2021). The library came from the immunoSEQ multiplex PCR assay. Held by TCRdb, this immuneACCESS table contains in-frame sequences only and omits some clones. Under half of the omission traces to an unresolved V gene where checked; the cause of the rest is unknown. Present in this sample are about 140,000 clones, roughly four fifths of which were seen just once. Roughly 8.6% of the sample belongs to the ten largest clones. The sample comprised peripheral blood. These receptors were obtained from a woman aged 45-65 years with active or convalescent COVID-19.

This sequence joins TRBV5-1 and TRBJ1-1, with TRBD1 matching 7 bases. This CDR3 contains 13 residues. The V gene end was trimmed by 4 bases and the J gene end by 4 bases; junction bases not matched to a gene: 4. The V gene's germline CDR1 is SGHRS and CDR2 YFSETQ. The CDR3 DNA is TGCGCCAGCAGCCCGGCAGGGGGCACTGAAGCTTTCTTT. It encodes CASSPAGGTEAFF.

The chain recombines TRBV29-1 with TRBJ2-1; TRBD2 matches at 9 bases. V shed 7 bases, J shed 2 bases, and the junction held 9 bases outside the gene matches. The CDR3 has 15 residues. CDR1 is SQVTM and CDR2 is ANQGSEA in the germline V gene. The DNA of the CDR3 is TGCAGCGCTGCTCCTAGCGGGATTGCCTACAATGAGCAGTTCTTC. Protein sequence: CSAAPSGIAYNEQFF.

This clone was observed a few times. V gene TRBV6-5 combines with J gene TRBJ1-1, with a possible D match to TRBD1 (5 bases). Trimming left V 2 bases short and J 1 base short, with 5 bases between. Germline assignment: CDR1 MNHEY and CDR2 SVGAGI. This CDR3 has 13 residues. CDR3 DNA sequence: TGTGCCAGCAGTTACGGACAGAACACTGAAGCTTTCTTT. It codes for CASSYGQNTEAFF.

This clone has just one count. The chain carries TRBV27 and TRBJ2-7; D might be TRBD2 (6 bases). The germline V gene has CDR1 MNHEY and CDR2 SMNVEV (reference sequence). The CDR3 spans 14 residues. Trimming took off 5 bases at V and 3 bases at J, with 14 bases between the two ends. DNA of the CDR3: TGTGCCAGCAGTCGCGGGATGTCACTCTACGAGCAGTACTTC. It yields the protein CASSRGMSLYEQYF.

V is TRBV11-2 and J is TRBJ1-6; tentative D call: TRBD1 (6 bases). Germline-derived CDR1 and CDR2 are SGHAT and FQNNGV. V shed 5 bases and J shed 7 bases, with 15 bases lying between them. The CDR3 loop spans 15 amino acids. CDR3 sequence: CASSIGTPENSPLHF. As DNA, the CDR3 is TGTGCCAGCAGCATCGGGACACCAGAAAATTCACCCCTCCACTTT.

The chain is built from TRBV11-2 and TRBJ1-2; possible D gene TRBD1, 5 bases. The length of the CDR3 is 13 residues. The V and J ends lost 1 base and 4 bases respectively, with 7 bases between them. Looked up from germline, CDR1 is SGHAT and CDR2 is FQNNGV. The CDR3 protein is CASSLGGPYGYTF. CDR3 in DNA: TGTGCCAGCAGCTTAGGGGGCCCCTATGGCTACACCTTC.

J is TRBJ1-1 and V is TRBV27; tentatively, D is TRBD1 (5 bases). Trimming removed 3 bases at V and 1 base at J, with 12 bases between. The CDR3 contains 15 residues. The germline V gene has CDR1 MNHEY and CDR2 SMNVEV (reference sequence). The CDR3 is CASSFEGVPNTEAFF. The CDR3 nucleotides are TGTGCCAGCAGTTTTGAAGGGGTCCCGAACACTGAAGCTTTCTTT.

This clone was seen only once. CDR3 sequence (DNA): TGTGCCAGCAGTTACTCTAACACAGATACGCAGTATTTT. Amino acids: CASSYSNTDTQYF. The chain links TRBV7-3 to TRBJ2-3; no firm D call. Between the trimmed V and J ends, which lost 6 bases and 2 bases, there was a span of 9 bases. The V gene's germline CDR1 is SGHTA and CDR2 FQGTGA. CDR3 length equals 13 residues.

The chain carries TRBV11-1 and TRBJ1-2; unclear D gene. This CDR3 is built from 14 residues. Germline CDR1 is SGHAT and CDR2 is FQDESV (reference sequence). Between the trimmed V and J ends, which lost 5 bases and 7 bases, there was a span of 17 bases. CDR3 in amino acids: CASSRAEAPRGYTF. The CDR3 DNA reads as TGTGCCAGCAGCCGGGCGGAGGCCCCCCGTGGCTACACCTTC.

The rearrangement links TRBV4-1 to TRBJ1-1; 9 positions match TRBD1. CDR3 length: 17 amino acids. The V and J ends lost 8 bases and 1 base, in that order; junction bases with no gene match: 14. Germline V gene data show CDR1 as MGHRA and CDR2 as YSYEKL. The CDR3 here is CASAPTSQGATNTEAFF. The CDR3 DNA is TGCGCCAGCGCCCCTACGTCACAGGGGGCGACGAACACTGAAGCTTTCTTT.

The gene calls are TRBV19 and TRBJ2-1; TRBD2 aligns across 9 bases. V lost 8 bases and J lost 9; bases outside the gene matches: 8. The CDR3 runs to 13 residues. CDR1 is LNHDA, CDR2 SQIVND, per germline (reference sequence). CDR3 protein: CASEAGGRGEQFF. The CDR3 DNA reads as TGTGCCAGTGAAGCGGGGGGAAGGGGTGAGCAGTTCTTC.

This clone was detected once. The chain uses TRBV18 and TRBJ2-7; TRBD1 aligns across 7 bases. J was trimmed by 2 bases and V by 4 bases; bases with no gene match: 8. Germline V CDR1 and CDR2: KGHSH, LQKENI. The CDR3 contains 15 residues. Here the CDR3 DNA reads TGTGCCAGCTCACGGGGACAGCTTACCACCTACGAGCAGTACTTC. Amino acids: CASSRGQLTTYEQYF.

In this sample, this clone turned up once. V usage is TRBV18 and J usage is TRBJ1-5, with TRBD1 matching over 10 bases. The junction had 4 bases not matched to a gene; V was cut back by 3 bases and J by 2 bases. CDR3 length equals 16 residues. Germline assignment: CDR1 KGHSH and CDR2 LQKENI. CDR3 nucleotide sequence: TGTGCCAGCTCACCTAGGGACAGGGGAGGCAATCAGCCCCAGCATTTT. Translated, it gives CASSPRDRGGNQPQHF.

In nucleotides, the CDR3 is TGTGCCAGCAGCTTCGGCGGTCGGGGGACTGAAGCTTTCTTT. Encoded protein: CASSFGGRGTEAFF. This chain links TRBV5-6 with TRBJ1-1, with TRBD1 as a possible D gene (5 bases). The ends were cut back, 2 bases at V and 5 bases at J, with 13 bases in the middle. The V gene's germline CDR1 is SGHDT and CDR2 YYEEEE. The CDR3 extends over 14 amino acids.

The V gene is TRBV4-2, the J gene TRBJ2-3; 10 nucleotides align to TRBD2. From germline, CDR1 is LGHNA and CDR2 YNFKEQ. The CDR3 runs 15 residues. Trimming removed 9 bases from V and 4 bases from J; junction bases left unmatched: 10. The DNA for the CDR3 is TGTGCCAGTCCTTCCAGCGGGAGGGTCGCAGATACGCAGTATTTT. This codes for CASPSSGRVADTQYF.

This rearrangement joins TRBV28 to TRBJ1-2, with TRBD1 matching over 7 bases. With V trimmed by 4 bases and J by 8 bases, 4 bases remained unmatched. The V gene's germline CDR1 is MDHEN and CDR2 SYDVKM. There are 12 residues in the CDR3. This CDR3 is CASSSGQEGYTF. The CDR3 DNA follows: TGTGCCAGCAGTTCTGGACAGGAAGGCTACACCTTC.

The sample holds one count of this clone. The CDR3 DNA follows: TGTGCCAGCAGCTTGGGACAGGGACTCTACGAGCAGTACTTC. This gives the protein CASSLGQGLYEQYF. The V call is TRBV5-4, the J call TRBJ2-7; possibly TRBD1 for D (7 bases). In germline, CDR1 is SGHNT, CDR2 YYREEE (reference sequence). The length of the CDR3 is 14 residues. Between the trimmed V and J ends, which lost 0 bases and 3 bases, there was a span of 10 bases.

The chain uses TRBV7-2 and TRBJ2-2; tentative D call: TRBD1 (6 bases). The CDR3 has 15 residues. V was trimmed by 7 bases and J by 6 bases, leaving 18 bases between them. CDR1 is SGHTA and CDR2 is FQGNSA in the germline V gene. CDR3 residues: CASKRDNFKSGELFF. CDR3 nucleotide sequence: TGTGCCAGCAAACGGGACAACTTTAAGTCCGGGGAGCTGTTTTTT.

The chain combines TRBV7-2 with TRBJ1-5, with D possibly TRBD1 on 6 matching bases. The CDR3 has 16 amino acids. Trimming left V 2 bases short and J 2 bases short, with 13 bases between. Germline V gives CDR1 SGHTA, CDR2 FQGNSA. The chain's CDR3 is CASSLKLGAGNQPQHF. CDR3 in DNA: TGTGCCAGCAGCTTAAAATTGGGGGCTGGCAATCAGCCCCAGCATTTT.

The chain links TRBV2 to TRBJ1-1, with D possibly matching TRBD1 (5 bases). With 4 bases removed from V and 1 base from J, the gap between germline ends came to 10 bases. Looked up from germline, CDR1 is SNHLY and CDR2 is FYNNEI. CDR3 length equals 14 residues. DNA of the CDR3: TGTGCCAGCAGTGGTCGGGGGACGAACACTGAAGCTTTCTTT. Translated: CASSGRGTNTEAFF.

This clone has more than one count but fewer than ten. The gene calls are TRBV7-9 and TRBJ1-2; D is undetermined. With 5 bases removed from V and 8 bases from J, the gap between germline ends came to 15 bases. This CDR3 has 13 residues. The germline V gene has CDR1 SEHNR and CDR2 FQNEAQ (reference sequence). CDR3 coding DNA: TGTGCCAGCAGCCCTCTAAACGGAGACGGCTACACCTTC. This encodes CASSPLNGDGYTF.

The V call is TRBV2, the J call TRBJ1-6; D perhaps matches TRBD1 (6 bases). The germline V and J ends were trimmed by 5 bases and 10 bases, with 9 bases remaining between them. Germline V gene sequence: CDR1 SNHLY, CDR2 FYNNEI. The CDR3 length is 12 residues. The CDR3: CASSSGASPLHF. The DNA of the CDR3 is TGTGCCAGCAGTTCAGGGGCATCACCCCTCCACTTT.

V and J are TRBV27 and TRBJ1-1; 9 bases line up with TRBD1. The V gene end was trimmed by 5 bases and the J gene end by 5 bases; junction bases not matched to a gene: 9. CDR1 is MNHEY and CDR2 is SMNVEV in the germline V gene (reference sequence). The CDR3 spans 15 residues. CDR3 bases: TGTGCCAGCAGTCCCCGGACAGGGGAGGGTACTGAAGCTTTCTTT. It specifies CASSPRTGEGTEAFF.

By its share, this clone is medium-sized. The CDR3 DNA reads as TGCGCCAGCAGCCAAGATCGGGACAGGGTAGTCGATGAGCAGTTCTTC. Translated, it gives CASSQDRDRVVDEQFF. V usage is TRBV4-3 and J usage is TRBJ2-1; TRBD1 matches at 9 bases. Per the germline V gene, CDR1 is LGHNA and CDR2 is YSLEER. Trimming took 0 bases from V and 8 from J; bases not matched to a gene: 8. The CDR3 covers 16 residues.

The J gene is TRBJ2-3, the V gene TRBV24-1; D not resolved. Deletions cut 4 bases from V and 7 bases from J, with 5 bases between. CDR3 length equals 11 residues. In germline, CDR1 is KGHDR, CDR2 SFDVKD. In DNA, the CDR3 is TGTGCCACCAGTGACTCCTATACGCAGTATTTT. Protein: CATSDSYTQYF.

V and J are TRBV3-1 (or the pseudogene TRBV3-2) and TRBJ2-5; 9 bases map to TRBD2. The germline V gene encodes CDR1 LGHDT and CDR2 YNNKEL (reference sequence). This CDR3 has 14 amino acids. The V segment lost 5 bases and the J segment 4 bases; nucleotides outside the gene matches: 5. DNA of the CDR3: TGTGCCAGCAGCGGCGGGGGGGCTTCAGAGACCCAGTACTTC. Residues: CASSGGGASETQYF.

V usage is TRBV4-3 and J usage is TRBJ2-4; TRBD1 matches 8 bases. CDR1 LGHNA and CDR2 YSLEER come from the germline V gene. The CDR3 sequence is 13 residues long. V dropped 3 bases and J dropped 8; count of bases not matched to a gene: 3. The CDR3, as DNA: TGCGCCAGCAGCCAGGACAGGGTGGACATTCAGTACTTC. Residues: CASSQDRVDIQYF.